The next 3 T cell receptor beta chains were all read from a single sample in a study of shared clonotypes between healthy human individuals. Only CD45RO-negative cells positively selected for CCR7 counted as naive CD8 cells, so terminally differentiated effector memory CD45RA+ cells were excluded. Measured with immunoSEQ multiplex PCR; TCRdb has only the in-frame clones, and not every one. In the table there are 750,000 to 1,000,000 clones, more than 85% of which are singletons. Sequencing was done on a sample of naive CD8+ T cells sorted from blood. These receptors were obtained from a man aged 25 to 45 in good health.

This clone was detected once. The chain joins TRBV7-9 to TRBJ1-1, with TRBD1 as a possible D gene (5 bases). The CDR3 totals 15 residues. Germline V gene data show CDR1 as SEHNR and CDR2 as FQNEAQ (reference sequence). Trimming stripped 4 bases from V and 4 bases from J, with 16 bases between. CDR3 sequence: CASSSSSKGSTEAFF. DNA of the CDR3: TGTGCCAGCAGCTCCTCCTCTAAGGGGAGCACTGAAGCTTTCTTT.

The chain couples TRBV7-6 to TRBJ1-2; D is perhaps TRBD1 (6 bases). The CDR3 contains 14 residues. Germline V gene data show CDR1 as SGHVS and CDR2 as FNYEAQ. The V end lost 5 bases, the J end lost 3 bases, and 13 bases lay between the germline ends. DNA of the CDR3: TGTGCCAGCAGCACCGGACAGATTGACTATGGCTACACCTTC. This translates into CASSTGQIDYGYTF.

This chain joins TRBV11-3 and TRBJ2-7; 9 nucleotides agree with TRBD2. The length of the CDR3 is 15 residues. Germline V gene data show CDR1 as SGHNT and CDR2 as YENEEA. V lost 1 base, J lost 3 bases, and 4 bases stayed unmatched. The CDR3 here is CASSLGREGSYEQYF. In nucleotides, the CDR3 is TGTGCCAGCAGCTTAGGGCGGGAGGGAAGCTACGAGCAGTACTTC.